These T cell receptor beta chains were read from a single sample in a study of cytotoxic CD8 clonotypes in ibrutinib-treated CLL. The protocol was immunoSEQ multiplex PCR, while the TCRdb copy is restricted to in-frame clones and leaves out a portion. The sample carries around 300,000 clones, around four fifths recorded once. Sequenced here: PBMCs, sampled before ibrutinib treatment. The receptors stem from a human donor with chronic lymphocytic leukemia. The CDR3 runs from the conserved cysteine through the conserved F or W. The order of the fields is V gene, clone size, D gene, J gene, CDR3 DNA, CDR3 protein. A D gene is named only where the DNA matches it firmly. Size values are once, few and many counts, or a class for expanded clones, and some rows have none.

TRBV18	.	.	TRBJ2-3	TGTGCCAGCTCACCACCGATTAGCACAGATACGCAGTATTTT	CASSPPISTDTQYF
TRBV5-1	.	.	TRBJ2-3	TGCGCCAGCAGCTATATACTAGCTACAGATACGCAGTATTTT	CASSYILATDTQYF
TRBV28	.	TRBD1	TRBJ1-2	TGTGCCAGCAGTAACTCCCCCGGGACAGGGGCTAACTATGGCTACACCTTC	CASSNSPGTGANYGYTF
TRBV7-2	few	.	TRBJ2-2	TGTGCCAGCAGCACTAACAGGGCACCCGGGGTCCAGGAGCTGTTTTTT	CASSTNRAPGVQELFF
TRBV14	.	TRBD2	TRBJ2-4	TGTGCCAGCAGCCAGTTGAGGGAGGGCCTTGGGGCCAAAAACATTCAGTACTTC	CASSQLREGLGAKNIQYF
TRBV18	.	TRBD1	TRBJ2-2	TGTGCCAGCTCACCGGCAGGGGGCAACACCGGGGAGCTGTTTTTT	CASSPAGGNTGELFF
TRBV4-3	.	TRBD2	TRBJ2-2	TGCGCCAGCAGCCAAGATCGGGGACTAGCGACGAACACCGGGGAGCTGTTTTTT	CASSQDRGLATNTGELFF
TRBV30	.	TRBD2	TRBJ2-1	TGTGCCTGGGGAAAGACTAGCGGGTCCGAGTTCTTC	CAWGKTSGSEFF
TRBV11-3	.	.	TRBJ2-1	TGTGCCAGCAGCTTAAGGGGGGGGGCCTCGCATGAGCAGTTCTTC	CASSLRGGASHEQFF
TRBV5-5	.	TRBD1	TRBJ1-2	TGTGCCAGCAGCCGGGGGGGACAGCGGCGGTCGTTTGGCTACACCTTC	CASSRGGQRRSFGYTF
TRBV5-4	few	TRBD1	TRBJ2-1	TGTGCCAGCAGCTCCCCTTGGGGACAGGGGTTTTCGAATGAGCAGTTCTTC	CASSSPWGQGFSNEQFF
TRBV6-1	.	TRBD1	TRBJ2-7	TGTGCCAGCAGTCTCGTACAGGGGGCGGGGGAGCAGTACTTC	CASSLVQGAGEQYF
TRBV5-4	.	.	TRBJ2-3	TGTGCCAGCAGCTTAGAAGATACGCAGTATTTT	CASSLEDTQYF
TRBV5-1	.	TRBD2	TRBJ2-3	TGCGCCAGCAGCCCCACCGGGGGGGGACTAACAGATACGCAGTATTTT	CASSPTGGGLTDTQYF
TRBV30	once	.	TRBJ1-1	TGTGCCTGGAGTGTACTGTGGAACACTGAAGCTTTCTTT	CAWSVLWNTEAFF
TRBV29-1	.	TRBD1	TRBJ2-7	TGCAGCGTCAGGGACAGGGCTCCCTCCTACGAGCAGTACTTC	CSVRDRAPSYEQYF
TRBV28	few	.	TRBJ2-1	TGTGCCAGCAGTTTATTGGTCGGGGAGCAGTTCTTC	CASSLLVGEQFF
TRBV6-5	few	.	TRBJ2-3	TGTGCCAGCAGTTTACAGGGACGCACAGATACGCAGTATTTT	CASSLQGRTDTQYF
TRBV23-1	.	TRBD2	TRBJ2-1	TGCGCTAGTGGACTAGCGGGAGTCTACAATGAGCAGTTCTTC	CASGLAGVYNEQFF
TRBV9	.	.	TRBJ2-1	TGTGCCAGCAGCGTAACCGGGAGAGTCTCCTACAATGAGCAGTTCTTC	CASSVTGRVSYNEQFF
TRBV27	.	TRBD1	TRBJ2-7	TGTGCCAGCAGTTCCATCCAGGGGGCGGGTTACGAGCAGTACTTC	CASSSIQGAGYEQYF
TRBV6-5	.	.	TRBJ2-7	TGTGCCAGCAGTTACTCGCCCACCTACGAGCAGTACTTC	CASSYSPTYEQYF
TRBV28	.	.	TRBJ1-4	TGTGCCAGCAGTTTATACGGGGGGAACGAAAAACTGTTTTTT	CASSLYGGNEKLFF
TRBV7-2	.	.	TRBJ1-1	TGTGCCAGCAGCCAGGGGAACACTGAAGCTTTCTTT	CASSQGNTEAFF
TRBV7-2	.	TRBD2	TRBJ2-7	TGTGCCAGCAGCTTAGAGGCGGGGCGGGAGACCTACGAGCAGTACTTC	CASSLEAGRETYEQYF
TRBV7-9	.	.	TRBJ2-6	TGTGCCAGCAGCGTAGCGAGGGGGAGGATCTCTGGGGCCAACGTCCTGACTTTC	CASSVARGRISGANVLTF
TRBV27	.	TRBD2	TRBJ2-7	TGTGCCAGCAGTATCGGGACTAGCGGGAACGAGCAGTACTTC	CASSIGTSGNEQYF
TRBV21-1	.	.	TRBJ1-5	TGTGCCAGCAGCTTTTCGCCCCGGGACATAAAAGATTTT	CASSFSPRDIKDF
TRBV2	.	.	TRBJ1-5	TGTGCCAGCAGTCCGGACGGTTATAGCAATCAGCCCCAGCATTTT	CASSPDGYSNQPQHF
TRBV4-1	few	.	TRBJ2-3	TGCGCCAGCAGCCAAGATCCCGGACACGGTCGTACAGATACGCAGTATTTT	CASSQDPGHGRTDTQYF
TRBV5-1	.	TRBD1	TRBJ2-7	TGCGCCAGCAGCACCGGGACAGGGTTCTACGAGCAGTACTTC	CASSTGTGFYEQYF
TRBV7-2	.	TRBD1	TRBJ2-7	TGTGCCAGCAGCTTATCAGGGGGCGATCTCTACGAGCAGTACTTC	CASSLSGGDLYEQYF
TRBV7-8	.	TRBD1	TRBJ1-1	TGTGCCAGCAGCTTGGGGACAGGGCTCAACACTGAAGCTTTCTTT	CASSLGTGLNTEAFF
TRBV25-1	once	.	TRBJ1-4	TGTGCCAGCACCCGAACCTTAGGGAGAGGAGATGAAAAACTGTTTTTT	CASTRTLGRGDEKLFF
TRBV5-1	once	TRBD1	TRBJ2-2	TGCGCCAGCAGCTTGATGACAGGGGGCGGCGGGGAGCTGTTTTTT	CASSLMTGGGGELFF
TRBV6-5	.	.	TRBJ2-7	TGTGCCAGCAGTCAAAACAGCTACGAGCAGTACTTC	CASSQNSYEQYF
TRBV7-8	.	TRBD1	TRBJ1-2	TGTGCCAGCAGCTCACGGACAGGGTATGGCTACACCTTC	CASSSRTGYGYTF
TRBV18	once	TRBD1	TRBJ1-5	TGTGCCAGCTCACCACAACAGGGGGGCCAGCCCCAGCATTTT	CASSPQQGGQPQHF
TRBV29-1	.	.	TRBJ1-2	TGCAGCGTTGTGGGCCTGGGACTCTATGGCTACACCTTC	CSVVGLGLYGYTF
TRBV4-3	.	TRBD2	TRBJ2-1	TGCGCCAGCAGCCAAGATTGGCTAGCGGTTAGAAGGCCTAACAATGAGCAGTTCTTC	CASSQDWLAVRRPNNEQFF
TRBV6-6	.	.	TRBJ2-1	TGTGCCACCAACCTCCGGGATTCCGGGTTCAATGAGCAGTTCTTC	CATNLRDSGFNEQFF
TRBV6-6	.	.	TRBJ1-5	TGTGCCAGCAGTTACTCCCCCCCTACAGGGCAGCCCCAGCATTTT	CASSYSPPTGQPQHF
TRBV5-1	.	TRBD2	TRBJ2-3	TGCGCCAGCAGCGCTGGACTAGCGGGAGTCACAGATACGCAGTATTTT	CASSAGLAGVTDTQYF
TRBV11-2	once	TRBD2	TRBJ2-1	TGTGCCAGCAGCTTAGATAGACCATTAGGACTAGCGGGAGGGTTCGCTGAGCAGTTCTTC	CASSLDRPLGLAGGFAEQFF
TRBV2	few	TRBD2	TRBJ2-7	TGTGCCAGCAGTGAGCCAGCGGGAGTACGGCTCGAGCAGTACTTC	CASSEPAGVRLEQYF
TRBV7-9	few	.	TRBJ2-7	TGTGCCAGCAGCTCCCCAGGGAAGGGTGAGCAGTACTTC	CASSSPGKGEQYF
TRBV4-1	few	.	TRBJ2-7	TGCGCCAGCAGCCAAGAATACAGCTACGAGCAGTACTTC	CASSQEYSYEQYF
TRBV2	.	.	TRBJ2-7	TGTGCCAGCACCCCCCCGGGTGGTGCCTACGAGCAGTACTTC	CASTPPGGAYEQYF
TRBV4-2	.	TRBD2	TRBJ2-7	TGTGCCAGCAGCCTTAGCGGGAGAGCCGACTACGAGCAGTACTTC	CASSLSGRADYEQYF
TRBV18	.	TRBD2	TRBJ2-7	TGTGCCAGCTCATGGACTAGCGGGGGATACGAGCAGTACTTC	CASSWTSGGYEQYF
TRBV11-2	.	.	TRBJ2-3	TGTGCCAGCAGCCCCACGCGGTTTGCAGATACGCAGTATTTT	CASSPTRFADTQYF
TRBV6-1	.	.	TRBJ2-7	TGTGCCAGCAGAGCCTACGAGCAGTACTTC	CASRAYEQYF
TRBV2	.	.	TRBJ2-3	TGTGCCAGCATGCGGGACAGCTACACAGATACGCAGTATTTT	CASMRDSYTDTQYF
TRBV4-2	.	.	TRBJ2-1	TGTGCCAGCAGCCCTAGCGAGCTGGCCTACAATGAGCAGTTCTTC	CASSPSELAYNEQFF
TRBV4-1	.	.	TRBJ1-2	TGCGCCAGCAGCCAGAGTCCTATTCCCCATGGCTACACCTTC	CASSQSPIPHGYTF
TRBV5-1	.	.	TRBJ1-1	TGCGCCAGCAGCTACGGCGGGGCTCCTTCTGAAGCTTTCTTT	CASSYGGAPSEAFF
TRBV11-2	.	TRBD1	TRBJ2-7	TGTGCCAGCAGCCTCCGGACAGGGAAAAGCTCCTACGAGCAGTACTTC	CASSLRTGKSSYEQYF
TRBV5-4	once	.	TRBJ1-2	TGTGCCAGCAGCTTGGGCGGGCTTGGGAATAACTATGGCTACACCTTC	CASSLGGLGNNYGYTF
TRBV4-1	.	.	TRBJ1-1	TGCGCCAGCAGCCACCAACATAACAGAGACACTGAAGCTTTCTTT	CASSHQHNRDTEAFF